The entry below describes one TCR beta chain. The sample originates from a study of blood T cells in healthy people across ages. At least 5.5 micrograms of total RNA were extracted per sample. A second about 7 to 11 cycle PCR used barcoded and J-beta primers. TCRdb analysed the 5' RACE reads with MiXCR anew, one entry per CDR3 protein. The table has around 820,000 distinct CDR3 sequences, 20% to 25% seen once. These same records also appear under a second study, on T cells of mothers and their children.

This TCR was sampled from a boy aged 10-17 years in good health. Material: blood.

The CDR3 DNA reads as TGTGCCAGCAGCTCTAGGACTAGCGGGGGCGGGCTCGCCTCTGGGGCCAACGTCCTGACTTTC. Encoded protein: CASSSRTSGGGLASGANVLTF. V usage is TRBV11-2 and J usage is TRBJ2-6; 13 bases map to TRBD2. The trim removed 4 bases at V and 0 bases at J, leaving 12 bases unmatched. The germline V gene has CDR1 SGHAT and CDR2 FQNNGV. The CDR3 consists of 21 residues. Drawing the rest from reference TRBV11-2 and TRBJ2-6, the complete variable domain is EAGVAQSPRYKIIEKRQSVAFWCNPISGHATLYWYQQILGQGPKLLIQFQNNGVVDDSQLPKDRFSAERLKGVDSTLKIQPAKLEDSAVYLCASSSRTSGGGLASGANVLTFGAGSRLTVL.